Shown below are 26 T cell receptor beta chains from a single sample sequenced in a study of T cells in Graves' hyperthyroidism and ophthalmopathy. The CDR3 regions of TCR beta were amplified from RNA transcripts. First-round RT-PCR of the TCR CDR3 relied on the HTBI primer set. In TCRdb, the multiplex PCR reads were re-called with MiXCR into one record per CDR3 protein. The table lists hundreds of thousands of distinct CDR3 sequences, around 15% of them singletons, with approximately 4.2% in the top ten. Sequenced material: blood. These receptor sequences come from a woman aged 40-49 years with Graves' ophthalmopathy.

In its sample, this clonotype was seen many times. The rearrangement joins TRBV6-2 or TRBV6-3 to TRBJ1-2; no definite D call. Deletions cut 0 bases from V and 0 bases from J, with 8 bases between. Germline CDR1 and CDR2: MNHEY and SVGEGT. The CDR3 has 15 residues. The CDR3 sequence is CASSYSRMPNYGYTF. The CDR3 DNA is TGTGCCAGCAGTTACTCCCGGATGCCTAACTATGGCTACACCTTC.

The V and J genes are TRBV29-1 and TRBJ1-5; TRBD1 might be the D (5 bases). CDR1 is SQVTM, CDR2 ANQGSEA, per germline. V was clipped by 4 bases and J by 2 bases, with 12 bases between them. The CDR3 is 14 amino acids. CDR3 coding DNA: TGCAGCGTTGGGTCCGGGGACGGCAATCAGCCCCAGCATTTT. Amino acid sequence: CSVGSGDGNQPQHF.

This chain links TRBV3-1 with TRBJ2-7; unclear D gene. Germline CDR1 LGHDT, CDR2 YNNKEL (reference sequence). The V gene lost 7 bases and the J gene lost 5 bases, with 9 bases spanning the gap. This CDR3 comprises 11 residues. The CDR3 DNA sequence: TGTGCCAGCACCCGAGACGACGAGCAGTACTTC. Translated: CASTRDDEQYF.

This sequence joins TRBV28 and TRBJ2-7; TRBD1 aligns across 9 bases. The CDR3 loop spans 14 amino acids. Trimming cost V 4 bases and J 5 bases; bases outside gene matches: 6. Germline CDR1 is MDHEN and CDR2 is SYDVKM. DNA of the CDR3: TGTGCCAGCAGTTATGGGACAGGGCCTGACGAGCAGTACTTC. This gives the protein CASSYGTGPDEQYF.

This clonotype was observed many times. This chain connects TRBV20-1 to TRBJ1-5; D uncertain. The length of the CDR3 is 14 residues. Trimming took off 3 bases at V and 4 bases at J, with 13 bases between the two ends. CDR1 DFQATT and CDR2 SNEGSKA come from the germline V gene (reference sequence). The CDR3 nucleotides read TGCAGTGCTAGCCCAGTCGGACTGAATCAGCCCCAGCATTTT. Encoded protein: CSASPVGLNQPQHF.

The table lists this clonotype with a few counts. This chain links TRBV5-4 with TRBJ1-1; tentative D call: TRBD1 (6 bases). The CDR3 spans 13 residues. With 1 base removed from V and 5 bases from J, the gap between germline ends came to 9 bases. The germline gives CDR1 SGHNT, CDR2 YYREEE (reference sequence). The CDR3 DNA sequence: TGTGCCAGCAGCTTGCCAGGGGTAACTGAAGCTTTCTTT. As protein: CASSLPGVTEAFF. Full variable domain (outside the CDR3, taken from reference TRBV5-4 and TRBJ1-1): ETGVTQSPTHLIKTRGQQVTLRCSSQSGHNTVSWYQQALGQGPQFIFQYYREEENGRGNFPPRFSGLQFPNYSSELNVNALELDDSALYLCASSLPGVTEAFFGQGTRLTVV.

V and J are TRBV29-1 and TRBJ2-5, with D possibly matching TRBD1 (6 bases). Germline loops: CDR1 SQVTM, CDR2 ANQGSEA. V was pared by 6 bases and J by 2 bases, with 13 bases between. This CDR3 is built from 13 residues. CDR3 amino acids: CSVLRDIQETQYF. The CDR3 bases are TGCAGCGTGCTCCGGGACATACAAGAGACCCAGTACTTC.

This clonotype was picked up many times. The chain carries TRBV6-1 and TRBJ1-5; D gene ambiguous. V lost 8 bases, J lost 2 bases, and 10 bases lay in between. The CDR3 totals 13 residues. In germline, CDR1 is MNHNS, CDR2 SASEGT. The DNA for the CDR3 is TGTGCCAGCTCCGGGTACGGCAATCAGCCCCAGCATTTT. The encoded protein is CASSGYGNQPQHF.

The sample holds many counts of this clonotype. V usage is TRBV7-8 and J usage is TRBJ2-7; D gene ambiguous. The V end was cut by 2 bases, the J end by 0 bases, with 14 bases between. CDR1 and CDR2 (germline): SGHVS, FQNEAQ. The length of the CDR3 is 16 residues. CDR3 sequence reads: CASSLPKTESSYEQYF. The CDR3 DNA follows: TGTGCCAGCAGCTTACCGAAGACGGAGAGCTCCTACGAGCAGTACTTC. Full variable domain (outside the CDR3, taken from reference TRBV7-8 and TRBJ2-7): GAGVSQSPRYKVAKRGQDVALRCDPISGHVSLFWYQQALGQGPEFLTYFQNEAQLDKSGLPSDRFFAERPEGSVSTLKIQRTQQEDSAVYLCASSLPKTESSYEQYFGPGTRLTVT.

CDR3 in amino acids: CASSVGSDTQYF. As DNA, the CDR3 is TGTGCCAGCAGTGTGGGCTCGGATACGCAGTATTTT. The chain combines TRBV2 with TRBJ2-3; D gene uncertain. V was pared by 4 bases and J by 6 bases, with 8 bases between. Germline-derived CDR1 and CDR2 are SNHLY and FYNNEI. This CDR3 has 12 amino acids.

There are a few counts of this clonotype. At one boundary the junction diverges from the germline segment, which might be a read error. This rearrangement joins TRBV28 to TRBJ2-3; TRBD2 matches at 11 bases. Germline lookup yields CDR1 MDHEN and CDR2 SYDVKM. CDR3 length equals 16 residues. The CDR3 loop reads CASSSLAGGQRDTRYF. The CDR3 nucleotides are TGTGCCAGCAGTTCTCTAGCGGGAGGACAAAGAGATACGCGGTATTTT. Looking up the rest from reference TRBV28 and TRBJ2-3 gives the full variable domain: DVKVTQSSRYLVKRTGEKVFLECVQDMDHENMFWYRQDPGLGLRLIYFSYDVKMKEKGDIPEGYSVSREKKERFSLILESASTNQTSMYLCASSSLAGGQRDTRYFGPGTRLTVL.

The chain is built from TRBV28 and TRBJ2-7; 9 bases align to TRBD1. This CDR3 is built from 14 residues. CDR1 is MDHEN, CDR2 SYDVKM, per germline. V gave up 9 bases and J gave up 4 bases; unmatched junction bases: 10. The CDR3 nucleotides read TGTGCCAGTCTAGGACAGGGGAGGCGGTACGAGCAGTACTTC. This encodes CASLGQGRRYEQYF.

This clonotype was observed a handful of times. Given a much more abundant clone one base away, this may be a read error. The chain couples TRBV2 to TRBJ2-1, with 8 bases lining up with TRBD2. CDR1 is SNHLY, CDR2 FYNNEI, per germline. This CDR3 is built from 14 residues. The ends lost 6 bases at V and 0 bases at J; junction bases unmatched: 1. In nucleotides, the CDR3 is TGTGCCAGCAGGAGCGGGAGCTCCTACAATGAGCAGTTCTTC. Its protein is CASRSGSSYNEQFF.

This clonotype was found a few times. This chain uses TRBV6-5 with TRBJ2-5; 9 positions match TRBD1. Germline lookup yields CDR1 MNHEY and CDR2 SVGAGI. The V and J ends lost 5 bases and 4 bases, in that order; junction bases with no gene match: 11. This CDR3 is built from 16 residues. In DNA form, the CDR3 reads TGTGCCAGCAGTCATCGACCGGGACAGGGTATAGAGACCCAGTACTTC. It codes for CASSHRPGQGIETQYF.

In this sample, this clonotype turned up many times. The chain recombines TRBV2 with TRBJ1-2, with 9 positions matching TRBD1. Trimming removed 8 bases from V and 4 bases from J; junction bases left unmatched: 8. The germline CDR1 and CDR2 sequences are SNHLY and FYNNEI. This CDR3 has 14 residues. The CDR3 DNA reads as TGTGCCAGCTCACAAGGACAGGGGAGCTATGGCTACACCTTC. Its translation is CASSQGQGSYGYTF.

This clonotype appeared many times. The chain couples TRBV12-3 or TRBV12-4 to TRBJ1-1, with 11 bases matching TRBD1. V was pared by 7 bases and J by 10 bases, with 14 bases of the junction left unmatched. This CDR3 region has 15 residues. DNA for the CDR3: TGTGCCAGCAACTTCTTGGTGGACAGGGGGCCGGCAGCTTTCTTT. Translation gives CASNFLVDRGPAAFF.

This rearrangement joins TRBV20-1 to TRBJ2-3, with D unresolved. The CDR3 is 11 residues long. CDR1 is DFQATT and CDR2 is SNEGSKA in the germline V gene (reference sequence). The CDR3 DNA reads TGCACCTCAAGCCCTATAGATACGCAGTATTTT. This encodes CTSSPIDTQYF.

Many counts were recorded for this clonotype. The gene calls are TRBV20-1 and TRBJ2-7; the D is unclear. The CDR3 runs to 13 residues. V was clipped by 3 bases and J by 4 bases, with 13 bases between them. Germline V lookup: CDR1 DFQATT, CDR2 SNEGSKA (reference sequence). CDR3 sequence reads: CSASSWEAYEQYF. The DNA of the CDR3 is TGCAGTGCTAGTAGTTGGGAAGCGTACGAGCAGTACTTC.

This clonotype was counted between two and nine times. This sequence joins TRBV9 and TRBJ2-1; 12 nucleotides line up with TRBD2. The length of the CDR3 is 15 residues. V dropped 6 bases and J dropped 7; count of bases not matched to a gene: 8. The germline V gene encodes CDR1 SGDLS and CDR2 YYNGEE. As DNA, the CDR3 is TGTGCCAGCACCCTAGCGGGAGGGCCGCGTAATGAGCAGTTCTTC. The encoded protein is CASTLAGGPRNEQFF.

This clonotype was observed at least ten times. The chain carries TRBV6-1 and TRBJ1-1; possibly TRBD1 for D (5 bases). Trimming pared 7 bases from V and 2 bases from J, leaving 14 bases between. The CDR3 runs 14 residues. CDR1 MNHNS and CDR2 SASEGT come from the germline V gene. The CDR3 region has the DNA TGTGCCAGCAACATTAGCGGACAAAACACTGAAGCTTTCTTT. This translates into CASNISGQNTEAFF.

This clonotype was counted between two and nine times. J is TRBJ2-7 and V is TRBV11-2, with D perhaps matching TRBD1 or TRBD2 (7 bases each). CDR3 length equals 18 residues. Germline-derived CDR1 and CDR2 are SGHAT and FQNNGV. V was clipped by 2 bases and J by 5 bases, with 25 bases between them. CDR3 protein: CASSLRGRERGRVDEQYF. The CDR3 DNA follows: TGTGCCAGCAGCTTAAGAGGGAGGGAGAGGGGGCGCGTAGACGAGCAGTACTTC.

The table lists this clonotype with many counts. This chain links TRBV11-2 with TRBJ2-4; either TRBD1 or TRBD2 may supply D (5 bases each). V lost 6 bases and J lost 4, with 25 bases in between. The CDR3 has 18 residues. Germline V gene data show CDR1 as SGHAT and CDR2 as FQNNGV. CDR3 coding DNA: TGTGCCAGCAGTCCAAGAGAGTTAACGCCGGGACCGAAAAACATTCAGTACTTC. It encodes CASSPRELTPGPKNIQYF.

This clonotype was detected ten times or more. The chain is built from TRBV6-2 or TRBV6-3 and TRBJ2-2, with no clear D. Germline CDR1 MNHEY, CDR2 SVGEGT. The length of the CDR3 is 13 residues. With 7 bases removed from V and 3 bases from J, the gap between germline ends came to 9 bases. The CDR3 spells CASNRRDTGELFF. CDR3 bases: TGTGCCAGCAATCGAAGGGACACCGGGGAGCTGTTTTTT.

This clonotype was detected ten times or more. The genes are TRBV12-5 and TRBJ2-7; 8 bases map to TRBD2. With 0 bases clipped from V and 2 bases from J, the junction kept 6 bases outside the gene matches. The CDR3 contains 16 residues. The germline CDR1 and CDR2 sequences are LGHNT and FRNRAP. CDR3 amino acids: CASGLVGGSGAYEQYF. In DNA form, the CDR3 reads TGTGCTAGTGGTTTGGTAGGTGGTAGCGGGGCCTACGAGCAGTACTTC.

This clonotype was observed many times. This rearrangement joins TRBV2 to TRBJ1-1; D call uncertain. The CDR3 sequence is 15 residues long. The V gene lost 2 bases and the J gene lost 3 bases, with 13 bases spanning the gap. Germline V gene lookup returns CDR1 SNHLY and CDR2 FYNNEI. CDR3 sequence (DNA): TGTGCCAGCAGTGAACTGTCGCCCCGGGACACTGAAGCTTTCTTT. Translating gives CASSELSPRDTEAFF.

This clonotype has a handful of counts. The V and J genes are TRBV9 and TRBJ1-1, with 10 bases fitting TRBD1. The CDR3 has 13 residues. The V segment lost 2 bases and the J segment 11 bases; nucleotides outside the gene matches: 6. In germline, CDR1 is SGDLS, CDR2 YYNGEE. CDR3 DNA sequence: TGTGCCAGCAGCGTTGGGACAGGGGACTCGGCTTTCTTT. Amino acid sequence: CASSVGTGDSAFF.